Following are 10 T cell receptor beta chains from one sample sequenced in a study of cytomegalovirus exposure and HLA in healthy donors. The assay was immunoSEQ multiplex PCR, and TCRdb's table has in-frame clones only and misses some. Here the sample spans 130,000 to 150,000 clones, 80% to 90% being singletons. Material for sequencing was PBMCs. These TCRs come from a man in his late teens or twenties in good health and CMV-seropositive.

The rearrangement uses TRBV15 and TRBJ2-1, with D possibly being TRBD1 (6 bases). The V end was cut by 0 bases, the J end by 2 bases, with 11 bases between. CDR3 length: 16 amino acids. CDR1 is LNHNV, CDR2 YYDKDF, per germline (reference sequence). In DNA form, the CDR3 reads TGTGCCACCAGCAGAGAGTTACAGGGCGCCTACAATGAGCAGTTCTTC. Translating gives CATSRELQGAYNEQFF.

The genes are TRBV19 and TRBJ1-2, with D possibly being TRBD1 (6 bases). V was pared by 1 base and J by 12 bases, with 21 bases between. Germline-derived CDR1 and CDR2 are LNHDA and SQIVND (reference sequence). The CDR3 spans 15 residues. The CDR3 loop reads CASSIGGTLPPGDTF. The CDR3 bases are TGTGCCAGTAGTATAGGTGGCACCCTTCCCCCAGGGGACACCTTC.

The chain couples TRBV4-1 to TRBJ1-2; D gene unclear. This CDR3 has 13 amino acids. Germline V gene data show CDR1 as MGHRA and CDR2 as YSYEKL. V was trimmed by 0 bases and J by 5 bases, leaving 7 bases between them. For the CDR3, the DNA is TGCGCCAGCAGCCAAGATGTGCGGTATGGCTACACCTTC. It encodes CASSQDVRYGYTF.

The gene calls are TRBV7-6 and TRBJ2-7; D remains ambiguous. CDR3 length: 13 residues. The V end was cut by 4 bases, the J end by 6 bases, with 13 bases between. In germline, CDR1 is SGHVS, CDR2 FNYEAQ. The CDR3, as DNA: TGTGCCAGCAGCTCTCACCCCTCACTCGAGCAGTACTTC. Amino acid sequence: CASSSHPSLEQYF.

The chain employs TRBV19 and TRBJ1-5; D unclear. Trimming took off 2 bases at V and 2 bases at J, with 22 bases between the two ends. This CDR3 has 19 residues. In germline, CDR1 is LNHDA, CDR2 SQIVND (reference sequence). CDR3 protein: CASSIQVTLGVGGNQPQHF. DNA for the CDR3: TGTGCCAGTAGTATACAGGTCACGCTTGGGGTCGGGGGCAATCAGCCCCAGCATTTT. Based on the CDR3 plus reference TRBV19 and TRBJ1-5, the full variable domain is DGGITQSPKYLFRKEGQNVTLSCEQNLNHDAMYWYRQDPGQGLRLIYYSQIVNDFQKGDIAEGYSVSREKKESFPLTVTSAQKNPTAFYLCASSIQVTLGVGGNQPQHFGDGTRLSIL.

V and J are TRBV6-5 and TRBJ2-7; 7 bases are a match to TRBD1. Per the germline V gene, CDR1 is MNHEY and CDR2 is SVGAGI. Trimming at V came to 1 base and at J to 6 bases, leaving 9 bases not matched to a gene. The CDR3 runs to 15 residues. CDR3 protein: CASSYLGDSSAEQYF. The CDR3 nucleotides read TGTGCCAGCAGTTACTTGGGGGACAGTTCCGCCGAGCAGTACTTC.

The CDR3 here is CASSFMQYGYTF. The CDR3 DNA reads as TGTGCCAGCAGTTTCATGCAGTATGGCTACACCTTC. The rearrangement links TRBV28 to TRBJ1-2, with D uncertain. The germline V gene has CDR1 MDHEN and CDR2 SYDVKM. V shed 3 bases and J shed 5 bases, with 7 bases lying between them. The CDR3 runs to 12 residues.

The chain joins TRBV9 to TRBJ1-2; 7 bases are a match to TRBD1. Germline V gene lookup returns CDR1 SGDLS and CDR2 YYNGEE. V was clipped by 4 bases and J by 0 bases; unmatched bases: 6. This CDR3 comprises 15 residues. In DNA form, the CDR3 reads TGTGCCAGCAGCCGCCAGGGGGGAACTAACTATGGCTACACCTTC. This encodes CASSRQGGTNYGYTF.

The rearrangement uses TRBV18 and TRBJ2-7; 9 positions agree with TRBD2. The ends lost 0 bases at V and 2 bases at J; junction bases unmatched: 2. In germline, CDR1 is KGHSH, CDR2 LQKENI. This CDR3 is 15 amino acids long. For the CDR3, the DNA is TGTGCCAGCTCACCACCGGGACTAGCTGCCTACGAGCAGTACTTC. Translation: CASSPPGLAAYEQYF.

The chain has TRBV28 and TRBJ2-3; 10 bases are shared with TRBD2. The germline V gene encodes CDR1 MDHEN and CDR2 SYDVKM. The CDR3 totals 18 residues. V dropped 6 bases and J dropped 2; count of bases not matched to a gene: 14. The CDR3 sequence is CASSPQGLAGGSTDTQYF. The CDR3, as DNA: TGTGCCAGCAGCCCCCAGGGATTAGCGGGGGGCTCCACAGATACGCAGTATTTT.